Following are 5 T cell receptor beta chains from one sample sequenced in a study of identical twins. One entry per CDR3 protein, called by TCRdb with MiXCR from the 5' RACE reads. Here the sample spans around 530,000 distinct CDR3 sequences, 15% being singletons. In addition, the sample was reused for a study of yellow fever vaccine responses in identical twins.

The specimen sequenced was CD4+ T cells sorted from blood. These receptors were collected from a woman under 30 in good health.

This clonotype has a handful of counts. The genes are TRBV20-1 and TRBJ2-2; 7 bases align to TRBD2. The ends lost 6 bases at V and 4 bases at J; junction bases unmatched: 8. CDR3 size: 14 residues. Per germline, CDR1 DFQATT and CDR2 SNEGSKA (reference sequence). The CDR3 DNA reads TGCAGTGCCGCCGGGACTAAACTCACCGGGGAGCTGTTTTTT. Translating it yields CSAAGTKLTGELFF.

This clonotype has at least ten counts. This chain joins TRBV4-1 and TRBJ1-1; 7 nucleotides align to TRBD1. Germline CDR1 reads MGHRA; CDR2 reads YSYEKL. The trim removed 1 base at V and 2 bases at J, leaving 7 bases unmatched. The CDR3 length is 16 residues. In nucleotides, the CDR3 is TGCGCCAGCAGCCAAGCGGTCGACAGGGAAAACACTGAAGCTTTCTTT. Amino acids: CASSQAVDRENTEAFF.

This clonotype was seen only a few times. The CDR3 coding sequence is TGCAGTGCTTACGGACTAGCGAGGGTTTTGGGCAATGAGCAGTTCTTC. Residues: CSAYGLARVLGNEQFF. The chain recombines TRBV20-1 with TRBJ2-1, with TRBD2 matching over 9 bases. Germline V lookup: CDR1 DFQATT, CDR2 SNEGSKA (reference sequence). The V gene end was trimmed by 5 bases and the J gene end by 6 bases; junction bases not matched to a gene: 14. The CDR3 spans 16 residues.

This clonotype was counted between two and nine times. The rearrangement joins TRBV20-1 to TRBJ2-5; the D gene is possibly TRBD2 (6 bases). V lost 5 bases, J lost 1 base, and 11 bases lay in between. The CDR3 length is 13 residues. In germline, CDR1 is DFQATT, CDR2 SNEGSKA (reference sequence). The CDR3 coding sequence is TGCAGTGCTTTCCGGGGGATCCAAGAGACCCAGTACTTC. Translating it yields CSAFRGIQETQYF.

This clonotype has a handful of counts. The rearrangement uses TRBV5-4 and TRBJ1-5; D is unclear. Trimming shortened V by 2 bases and J by 6 bases, and 6 bases separated the two germline ends. Germline CDR1 and CDR2: SGHNT and YYREEE (reference sequence). This CDR3 contains 12 residues. Here the CDR3 DNA reads TGTGCCAGCAGCTTCTACGGTCAGCCCCAGCATTTT. Translating it yields CASSFYGQPQHF.